This record covers a single T cell receptor (beta chain). The target antigen is unknown. The data were obtained in a study of response to subunit inactivated influenza vaccine. From the RT-PCR reads, TCRdb called clonotypes with MiXCR, one entry per CDR3 protein. The table lists roughly 570,000 distinct CDR3 sequences, around 15% of them singletons. Study-wide findings and caveats: Every seasonal influenza vaccination brings in few new T cells, the authors suggested.

This receptor was taken from a man aged 50-60 years who received an inactivated influenza vaccine. Sequencing was performed on PBMCs from blood, taken approximately 13 days after vaccination.

The CDR3 sequence is CSAKLAGARNEQFF. The CDR3 nucleotides read TGCAGTGCTAAACTAGCGGGAGCTCGCAATGAGCAGTTCTTC. The chain combines TRBV20-1 with TRBJ2-1, with TRBD2 identical over 11 bases. The CDR3 sequence is 14 residues long. CDR1 is DFQATT and CDR2 is SNEGSKA in the germline V gene (reference sequence). V shed 4 bases, J shed 6 bases, and the junction held 5 bases outside the gene matches.